This TCR beta chain is drawn from a study of neoadjuvant anti-PD-1 for oral cavity cancer. About the study: Most patients had three to four biweekly doses of 3 mg/kg nivolumab before resection.

Study results and caveats: Treg/Th17 ratio rose with pretreatment blood and fell with post-treatment tumor TCRbeta clonality.

Analysis of PBMCs was direct, with no culture step. TCRdb keeps only in-frame clones here, not all; method: immunoSEQ multiplex PCR. The sample lists about 79,000 clones; about 86% were seen once. Of note for this clone: Its antigen is currently unknown.

The CDR3 covers 11 residues. V lost 2 bases to trimming and J lost 6 bases, with 6 bases between them. CDR1 and CDR2 from the germline V gene are SQVTM and ANQGSEA. The chain is built from TRBV29-1 and TRBJ2-3; D is uncertain. The material sequenced was PBMCs, taken before nivolumab (anti-PD-1) treatment. The source of this sequence is a person aged 40-85 years with oral cavity squamous cell carcinoma. The CDR3 reads CSVEMGDTQYF. CDR3 in DNA: TGCAGCGTTGAAATGGGGGATACGCAGTATTTT.